This entry concerns a single T cell receptor (beta chain). This sample is drawn from a study of human T cells and chemical hapten exposure. Study context: Predominantly women, the patients had alopecia areata, totalis or universalis.

Time point indicated: patch test 3, about 24 weeks after DPC sensitization. Noted treatment: therapeutic diphenylcyclopropenone sensitization with weekly scalp DPC. Alopecia patients deemed DPC-suitable, aged 18 to 70, excluding pregnancy. TCRdb ran MiXCR on the RACE reads and lists one entry per CDR3 protein. The data contain about 97,000 distinct CDR3 sequences, 25% to 30% of them singletons. This CDR3 is built from 13 residues. V was shortened by 6 bases and J by 2 bases, with 11 bases between the two germline ends. CDR1 and CDR2 from the germline V gene are LNHDA and SQIVND (reference sequence). This sample comprised whole blood, obtained in connection with sensitization to the hapten diphenylcyclopropenone (DPC). The rearrangement uses TRBV19 and TRBJ2-7, with a weak D call TRBD2 (5 bases). The source of this sequence is a man aged 40-49 years with alopecia areata. Some clones in this sample may be carry-over from other donors' samples. The chain's CDR3 is CASRRTGAYEQYF. The CDR3 DNA is TGTGCCAGTAGACGGACCGGGGCCTACGAGCAGTACTTC.